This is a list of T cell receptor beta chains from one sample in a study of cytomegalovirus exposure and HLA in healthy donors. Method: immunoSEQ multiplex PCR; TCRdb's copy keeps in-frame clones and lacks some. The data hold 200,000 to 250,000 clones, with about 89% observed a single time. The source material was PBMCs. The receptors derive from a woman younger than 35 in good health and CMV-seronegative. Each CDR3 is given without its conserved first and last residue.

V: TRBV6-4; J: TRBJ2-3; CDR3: ASSARAGGTDTQY
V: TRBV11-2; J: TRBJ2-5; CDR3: ASTYRENQETQY
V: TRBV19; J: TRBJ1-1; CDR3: ASSFESGTENTEAF
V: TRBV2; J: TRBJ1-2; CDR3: ASSDFGTGFWYGYT
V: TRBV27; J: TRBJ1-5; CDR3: ASSLGQGRQPQH
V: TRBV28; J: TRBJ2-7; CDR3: ASSRDPISYEQY
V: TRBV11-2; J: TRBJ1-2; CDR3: ASSLGTAVGYT
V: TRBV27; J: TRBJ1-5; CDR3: ASSFLGGPDQPQH
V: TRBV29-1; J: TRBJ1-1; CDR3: SVESERVEAF
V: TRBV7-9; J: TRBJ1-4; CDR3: ASSAQGYNEKLF
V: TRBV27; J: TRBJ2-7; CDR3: ASSPDSYSYEQY
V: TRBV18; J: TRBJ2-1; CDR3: ASSLARNEQF